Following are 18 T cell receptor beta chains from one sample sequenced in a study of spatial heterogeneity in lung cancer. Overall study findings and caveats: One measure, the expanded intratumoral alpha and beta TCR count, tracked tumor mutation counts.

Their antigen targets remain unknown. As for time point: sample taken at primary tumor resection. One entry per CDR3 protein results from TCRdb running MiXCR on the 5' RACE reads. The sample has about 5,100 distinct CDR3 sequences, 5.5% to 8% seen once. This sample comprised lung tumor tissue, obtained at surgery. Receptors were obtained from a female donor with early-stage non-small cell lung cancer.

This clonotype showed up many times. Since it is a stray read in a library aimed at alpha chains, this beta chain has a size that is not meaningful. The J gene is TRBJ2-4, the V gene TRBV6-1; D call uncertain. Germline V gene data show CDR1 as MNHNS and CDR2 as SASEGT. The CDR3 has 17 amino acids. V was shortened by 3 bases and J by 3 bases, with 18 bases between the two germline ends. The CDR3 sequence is CASSEGAASSGKNIQYF. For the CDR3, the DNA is TGTGCCAGCAGTGAGGGCGCGGCGTCCAGTGGCAAAAACATTCAGTACTTC.

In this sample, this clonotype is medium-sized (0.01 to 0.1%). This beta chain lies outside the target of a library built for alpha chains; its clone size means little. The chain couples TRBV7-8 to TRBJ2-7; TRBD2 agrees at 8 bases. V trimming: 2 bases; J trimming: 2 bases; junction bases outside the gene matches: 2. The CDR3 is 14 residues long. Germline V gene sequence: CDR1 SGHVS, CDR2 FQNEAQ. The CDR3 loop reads CASSLTSGAYEQYF. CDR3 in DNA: TGTGCCAGCAGCTTAACTAGCGGAGCCTACGAGCAGTACTTC.

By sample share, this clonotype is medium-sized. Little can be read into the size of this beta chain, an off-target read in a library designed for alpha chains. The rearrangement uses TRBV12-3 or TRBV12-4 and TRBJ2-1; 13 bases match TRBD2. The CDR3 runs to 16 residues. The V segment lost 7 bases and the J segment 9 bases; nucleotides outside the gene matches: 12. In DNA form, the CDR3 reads TGTGCCAGCACCCCTCGGACTAGCGGGAGTTCGAGTGAGCAGTTCTTC. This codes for CASTPRTSGSSSEQFF.

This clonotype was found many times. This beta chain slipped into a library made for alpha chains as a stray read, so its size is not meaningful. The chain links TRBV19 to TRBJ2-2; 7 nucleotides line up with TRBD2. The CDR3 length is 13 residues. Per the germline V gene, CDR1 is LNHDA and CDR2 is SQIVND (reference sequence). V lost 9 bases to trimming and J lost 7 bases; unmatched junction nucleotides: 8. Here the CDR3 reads CASRGGTSGELFF. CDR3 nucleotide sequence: TGTGCCAGCCGCGGGGGAACGAGCGGGGAGCTGTTTTTT.

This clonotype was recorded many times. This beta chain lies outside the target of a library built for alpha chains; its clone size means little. CDR3 sequence reads: CASSQGGPTDTQYF. The CDR3 nucleotides read TGTGCCAGCAGCCAAGGCGGCCCCACAGATACGCAGTATTTT. This chain uses TRBV4-2 with TRBJ2-3; no reliable D call. From germline, CDR1 is LGHNA and CDR2 YNFKEQ. The V end lost 1 base, the J end lost 2 bases, and 7 bases lay between the germline ends. This CDR3 comprises 14 residues.

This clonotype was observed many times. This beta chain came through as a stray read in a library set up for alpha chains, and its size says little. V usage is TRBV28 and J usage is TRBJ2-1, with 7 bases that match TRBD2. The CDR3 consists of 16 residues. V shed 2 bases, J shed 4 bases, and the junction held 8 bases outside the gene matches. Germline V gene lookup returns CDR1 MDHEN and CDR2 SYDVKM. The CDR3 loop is CASSLVGGEGYNEQFF. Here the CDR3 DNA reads TGTGCCAGCAGTTTAGTTGGCGGGGAGGGGTACAATGAGCAGTTCTTC.

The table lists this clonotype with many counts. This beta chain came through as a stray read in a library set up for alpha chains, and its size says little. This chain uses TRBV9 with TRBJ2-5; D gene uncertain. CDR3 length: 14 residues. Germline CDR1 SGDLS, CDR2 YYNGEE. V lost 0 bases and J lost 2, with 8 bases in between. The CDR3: CASSVGNTQETQYF. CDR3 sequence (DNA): TGTGCCAGCAGCGTAGGTAACACTCAAGAGACCCAGTACTTC. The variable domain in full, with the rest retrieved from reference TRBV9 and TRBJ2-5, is DSGVTQTPKHLITATGQRVTLRCSPRSGDLSVYWYQQSLDQGLQFLIQYYNGEERAKGNILERFSAQQFPDLHSELNLSSLELGDSALYFCASSVGNTQETQYFGPGTRLLVL.

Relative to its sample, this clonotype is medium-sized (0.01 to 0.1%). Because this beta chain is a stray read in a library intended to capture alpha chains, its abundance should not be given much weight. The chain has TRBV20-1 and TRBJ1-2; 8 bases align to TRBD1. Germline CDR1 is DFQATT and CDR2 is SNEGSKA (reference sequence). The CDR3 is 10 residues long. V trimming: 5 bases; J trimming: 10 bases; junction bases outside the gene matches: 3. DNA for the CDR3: TGCAGTGCTGACAGGGGAGACTACACCTTC. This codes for CSADRGDYTF.

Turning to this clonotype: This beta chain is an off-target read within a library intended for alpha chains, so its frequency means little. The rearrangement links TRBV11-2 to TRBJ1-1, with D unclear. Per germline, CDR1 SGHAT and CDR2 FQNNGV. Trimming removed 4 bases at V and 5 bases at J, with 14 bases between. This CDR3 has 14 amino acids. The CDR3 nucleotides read TGTGCCAGCAGCTCCGTGCGGGGATGGACTGAAGCTTTCTTT. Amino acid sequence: CASSSVRGWTEAFF.

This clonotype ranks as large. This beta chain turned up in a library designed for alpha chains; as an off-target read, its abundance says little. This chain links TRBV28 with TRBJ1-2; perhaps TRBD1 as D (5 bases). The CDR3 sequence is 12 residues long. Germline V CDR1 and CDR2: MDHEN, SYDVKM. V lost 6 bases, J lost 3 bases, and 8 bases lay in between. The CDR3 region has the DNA TGTGCCAGCAGCTCAGGGTACTATGGCTACACCTTC. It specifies CASSSGYYGYTF.

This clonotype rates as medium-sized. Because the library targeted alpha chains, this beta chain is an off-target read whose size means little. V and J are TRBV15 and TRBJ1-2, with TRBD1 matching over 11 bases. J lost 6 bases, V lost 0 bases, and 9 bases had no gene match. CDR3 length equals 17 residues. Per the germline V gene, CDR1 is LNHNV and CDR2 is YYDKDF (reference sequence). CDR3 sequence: CATSRDRGQGARDGYTF. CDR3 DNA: TGTGCCACCAGCAGAGATAGAGGACAGGGGGCGCGAGATGGCTACACCTTC.

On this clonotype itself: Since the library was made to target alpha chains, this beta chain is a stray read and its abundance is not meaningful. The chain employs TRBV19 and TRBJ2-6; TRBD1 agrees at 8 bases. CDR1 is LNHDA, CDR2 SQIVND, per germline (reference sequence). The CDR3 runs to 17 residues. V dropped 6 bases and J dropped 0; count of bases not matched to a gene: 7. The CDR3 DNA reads TGTGCCAGTAGCCGACAGGGGCGAACCTCTGGGGCCAACGTCCTGACTTTC. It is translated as CASSRQGRTSGANVLTF.

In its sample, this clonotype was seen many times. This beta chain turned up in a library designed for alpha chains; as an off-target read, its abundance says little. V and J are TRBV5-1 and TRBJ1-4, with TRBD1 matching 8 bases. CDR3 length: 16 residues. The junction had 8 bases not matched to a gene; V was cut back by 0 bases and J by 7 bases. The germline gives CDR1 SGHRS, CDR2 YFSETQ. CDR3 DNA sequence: TGCGCCAGCAGCTTGGGGGCGACAGGGGATGGTGAAAAACTGTTTTTT. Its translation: CASSLGATGDGEKLFF.

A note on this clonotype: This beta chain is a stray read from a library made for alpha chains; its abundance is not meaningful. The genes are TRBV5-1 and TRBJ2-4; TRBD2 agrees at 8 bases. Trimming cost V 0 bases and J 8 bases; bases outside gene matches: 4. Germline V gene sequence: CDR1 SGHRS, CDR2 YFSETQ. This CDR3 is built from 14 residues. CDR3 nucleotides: TGCGCCAGCAGCTTGGCAGCGGGGGAGGACATTCAGTACTTC. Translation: CASSLAAGEDIQYF. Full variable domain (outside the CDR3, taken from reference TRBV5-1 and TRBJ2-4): KAGVTQTPRYLIKTRGQQVTLSCSPISGHRSVSWYQQTPGQGLQFLFEYFSETQRNKGNFPGRFSGRQFSNSRSEMNVSTLELGDSALYLCASSLAAGEDIQYFGAGTRLSVL.

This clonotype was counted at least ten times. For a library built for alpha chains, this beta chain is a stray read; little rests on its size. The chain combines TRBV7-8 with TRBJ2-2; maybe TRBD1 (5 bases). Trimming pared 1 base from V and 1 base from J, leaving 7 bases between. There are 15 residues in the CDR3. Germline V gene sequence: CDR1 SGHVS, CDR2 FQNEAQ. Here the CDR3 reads CASSLGQMNTGELFF. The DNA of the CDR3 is TGTGCCAGCAGCTTAGGACAGATGAACACCGGGGAGCTGTTTTTT.

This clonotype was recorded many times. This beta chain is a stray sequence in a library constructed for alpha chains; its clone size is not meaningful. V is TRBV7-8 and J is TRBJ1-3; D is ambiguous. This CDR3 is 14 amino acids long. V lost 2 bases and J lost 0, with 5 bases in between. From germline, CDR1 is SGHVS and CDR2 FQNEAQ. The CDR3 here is CASSLRASGNTIYF. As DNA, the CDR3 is TGTGCCAGCAGCTTACGGGCCTCTGGAAACACCATATATTTT.

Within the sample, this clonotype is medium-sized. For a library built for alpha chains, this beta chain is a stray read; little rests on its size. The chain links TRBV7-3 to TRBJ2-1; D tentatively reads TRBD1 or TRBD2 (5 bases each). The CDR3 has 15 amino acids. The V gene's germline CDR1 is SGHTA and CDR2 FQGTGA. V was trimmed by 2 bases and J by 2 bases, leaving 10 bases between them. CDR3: CASSLEVGPYNEQFF. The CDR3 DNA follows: TGTGCCAGCAGCTTAGAAGTGGGACCCTACAATGAGCAGTTCTTC.

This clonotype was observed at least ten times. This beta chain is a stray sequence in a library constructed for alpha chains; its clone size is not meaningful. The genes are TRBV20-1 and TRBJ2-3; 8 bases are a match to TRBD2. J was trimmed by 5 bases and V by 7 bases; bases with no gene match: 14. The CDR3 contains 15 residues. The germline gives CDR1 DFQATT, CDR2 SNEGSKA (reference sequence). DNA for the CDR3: TGCAGTGGAAGGCGGGGACGGGGGGGCCAAGATACGCAGTATTTT. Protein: CSGRRGRGGQDTQYF.